Below, 19 T cell receptor beta chains from the same sample are listed, as sequenced in a study of Graves' ophthalmopathy and Graves' hyperthyroidism. RNA transcripts served as template for amplifying TCR beta CDR3 sequences. The workflow started with a first-round RT-PCR run with HTBI primers and then moved on to a second-round multiplex PCR. TCRdb re-called the multiplex PCR reads with MiXCR, one entry per CDR3 protein. The top ten clones hold 10% to 15% of a sample with around 340,000 distinct CDR3 sequences, roughly 15% of them seen once. The source material was peripheral blood. These receptor sequences come from an adult man with Graves' ophthalmopathy.

This clonotype showed up many times. The chain combines TRBV11-2 with TRBJ1-6; 8 nucleotides align to TRBD1. The length of the CDR3 is 14 residues. Trimming at V came to 0 bases and at J to 9 bases, leaving 1 base not matched to a gene. The germline CDR1 and CDR2 sequences are SGHAT and FQNNGV. The CDR3 nucleotides read TGTGCCAGCAGCTTAGACAGGGGGCGTTCACCCCTCCACTTT. As protein: CASSLDRGRSPLHF.

This clonotype occurred many times. The CDR3 DNA reads TGTGCCTGGAGTCAAGTGGGACTAGCGGGAGCCCTCTACGAGCAGTACTTC. As protein: CAWSQVGLAGALYEQYF. The genes are TRBV30 and TRBJ2-7; 14 bases agree with TRBD2. Germline V CDR1 and CDR2: GTSNPN, SVGIG (reference sequence). The CDR3 runs to 17 residues. V shed 2 bases, J shed 3 bases, and the junction held 9 bases outside the gene matches.

This clonotype was seen at least ten times. This chain joins TRBV20-1 and TRBJ2-5; D call uncertain. CDR1 is DFQATT, CDR2 SNEGSKA, per germline (reference sequence). The CDR3 is 12 amino acids. Trimming cost V 4 bases and J 1 base, with 7 bases left between them. The CDR3: CSANRAQETQYF. CDR3 nucleotides: TGCAGTGCTAACAGAGCCCAAGAGACCCAGTACTTC.

This clonotype was recorded a few times. The V call is TRBV19, the J call TRBJ1-1; possible D gene TRBD1, 5 bases. The CDR3 sequence is 15 residues long. The ends were cut back, 5 bases at V and 0 bases at J, with 13 bases in the middle. Germline CDR1 is LNHDA and CDR2 is SQIVND (reference sequence). The DNA for the CDR3 is TGTGCCAGTAGTCCGAGGGACGGATTGAACACTGAAGCTTTCTTT. It translates to CASSPRDGLNTEAFF.

This clonotype was observed at least ten times. The V and J genes are TRBV6-1 and TRBJ2-3; 8 bases match TRBD2. The CDR3 covers 15 residues. V trimming: 7 bases; J trimming: 4 bases; junction bases outside the gene matches: 10. Germline CDR1 is MNHNS and CDR2 is SASEGT. The CDR3 bases are TGTGCCAGCACATCGGGGCGGGAGGTTGCAGATACGCAGTATTTT. It codes for CASTSGREVADTQYF.

Comment on this clonotype: A read error is possible here, since a much larger clone lies one base away. The chain couples TRBV28 to TRBJ2-5, with 8 bases aligning to TRBD1. Losses at the gene ends were 3 bases for V and 9 bases for J; bases not matched to a gene: 12. Germline V gives CDR1 MDHEN, CDR2 SYDVKM. The CDR3 length is 15 residues. CDR3: CASSFLRGAQGAQYF. The CDR3, as DNA: TGTGCCAGCAGTTTCCTCCGTGGGGCACAGGGGGCCCAGTACTTC. The entire variable domain, with the rest obtained from reference TRBV28 and TRBJ2-5, is as follows: DVKVTQSSRYLVKRTGEKVFLECVQDMDHENMFWYRQDPGLGLRLIYFSYDVKMKEKGDIPEGYSVSREKKERFSLILESASTNQTSMYLCASSFLRGAQGAQYFGPGTRLLVL.

This clonotype was seen many times. The chain links TRBV20-1 to TRBJ1-1; D gene ambiguous. V was clipped by 0 bases and J by 1 base, with 6 bases between them. Germline values: CDR1 DFQATT, CDR2 SNEGSKA (reference sequence). The CDR3 spans 13 residues. CDR3 sequence reads: CSARDRRNTEAFF. The CDR3 DNA is TGCAGTGCTAGAGATCGGCGGAACACTGAAGCTTTCTTT.

At least ten counts were recorded for this clonotype. The chain carries TRBV9 and TRBJ2-7, with D unresolved. This CDR3 region has 15 residues. CDR1 and CDR2 from the germline V gene are SGDLS and YYNGEE. V lost 4 bases and J lost 5, with 19 bases in between. The CDR3: CASSPRRFGTDEQYF. CDR3 DNA: TGTGCCAGCAGCCCCCGTAGGTTTGGTACCGACGAGCAGTACTTC.

Ten or more counts support this clonotype. The rearrangement links TRBV20-1 to TRBJ1-1; 7 bases map to TRBD1. The CDR3 is made up of 15 amino acids. V lost 5 bases, J lost 1 base, and 10 bases stayed unmatched. Germline CDR1 and CDR2: DFQATT and SNEGSKA (reference sequence). The CDR3: CSARRDSTENTEAFF. For the CDR3, the DNA is TGCAGTGCTCGTAGGGACAGCACAGAGAACACTGAAGCTTTCTTT.

This clonotype was found many times. V usage is TRBV12-3 or TRBV12-4 and J usage is TRBJ2-7; TRBD1 aligns across 7 bases. The V and J ends lost 3 bases and 2 bases, in that order; junction bases with no gene match: 4. CDR3 length: 14 residues. The CDR3 reads CASSFRQGAYEQYF. The CDR3, as DNA: TGTGCCAGCAGTTTCCGCCAGGGGGCCTACGAGCAGTACTTC.

This clonotype was counted at least ten times. The chain combines TRBV20-1 with TRBJ2-7; D might be TRBD1 (5 bases). Germline CDR1 DFQATT, CDR2 SNEGSKA (reference sequence). Trimming left V 4 bases short and J 5 bases short, with 12 bases between. This CDR3 is 12 amino acids long. The CDR3, as DNA: TGCAGTGCTAATTACCACAGGAACGAGCAGTACTTC. It codes for CSANYHRNEQYF.

This clonotype was observed at least ten times. This sequence joins TRBV12-3 or TRBV12-4 and TRBJ1-2, with a tentative D call TRBD1 (5 bases). This CDR3 region has 14 residues. Trimming removed 4 bases from V and 7 bases from J, with 16 bases in between. CDR3 sequence: CASSSGPTGVGYTF. In DNA form, the CDR3 reads TGTGCCAGCAGTTCGGGGCCCACGGGGGTTGGCTACACCTTC.

This clonotype was recorded many times. The chain is built from TRBV27 and TRBJ1-1; no clear D. This CDR3 contains 16 residues. The germline V gene encodes CDR1 MNHEY and CDR2 SMNVEV (reference sequence). Between the trimmed V and J ends, which lost 6 bases and 0 bases, there was a span of 17 bases. CDR3: CASRSWSQSLNTEAFF. Here the CDR3 DNA reads TGTGCCAGCAGATCTTGGTCACAGAGCCTGAACACTGAAGCTTTCTTT.

CDR3 sequence reads: CASSQDLLNYEQYF. The CDR3, as DNA: TGTGCCAGCAGCCAAGATCTCCTGAACTACGAGCAGTACTTC. The rearrangement joins TRBV3-1 to TRBJ2-7, with no clear D. The CDR3 has 14 residues. CDR1 LGHDT and CDR2 YNNKEL come from the germline V gene (reference sequence). Deletions cut 0 bases from V and 3 bases from J, with 9 bases between.

This clonotype was seen repeatedly, ten times or more. This rearrangement joins TRBV29-1 to TRBJ1-1; 7 bases match TRBD1. The length of the CDR3 is 12 residues. The germline CDR1 and CDR2 sequences are SQVTM and ANQGSEA. J was trimmed by 4 bases and V by 4 bases; bases with no gene match: 3. The CDR3 nucleotides read TGCAGCGTTGTGGCAGGGGGCACTGAAGCTTTCTTT. It codes for CSVVAGGTEAFF.

This clonotype was seen ten or more times. The chain carries TRBV28 and TRBJ1-2, with unresolved D. Germline CDR1 MDHEN, CDR2 SYDVKM. V was clipped by 4 bases and J by 2 bases, with 11 bases between them. The CDR3 has 14 amino acids. As DNA, the CDR3 is TGTGCCAGCAGTTCAATGACGAGGAACTATGGCTACACCTTC. Residues: CASSSMTRNYGYTF.

This clonotype was counted ten times or more. The rearrangement links TRBV11-2 to TRBJ1-2; no clear D gene. CDR3 length: 15 residues. With 0 bases removed from V and 2 bases from J, the gap between germline ends came to 10 bases. CDR1 and CDR2 from the germline V gene are SGHAT and FQNNGV. CDR3: CASSLEGSANYGYTF. In DNA form, the CDR3 reads TGTGCCAGCAGCTTAGAAGGCAGCGCGAACTATGGCTACACCTTC. The whole variable domain, filled in from reference TRBV11-2 and TRBJ1-2, reads EAGVAQSPRYKIIEKRQSVAFWCNPISGHATLYWYQQILGQGPKLLIQFQNNGVVDDSQLPKDRFSAERLKGVDSTLKIQPAKLEDSAVYLCASSLEGSANYGYTFGSGTRLTVV.

This clonotype was recorded at least ten times. The V gene is TRBV6-2 or TRBV6-3, the J gene TRBJ2-7; D remains unclear. This CDR3 is built from 15 residues. Deletions cut 5 bases from V and 5 bases from J, with 19 bases between. Germline values: CDR1 MNHEY, CDR2 SVGEGT. The CDR3 DNA reads as TGTGCCAGCAGTGATTTTAAGAGTTCTCCTCACGAGCAGTACTTC. Translated, it gives CASSDFKSSPHEQYF.

This clonotype was observed at least ten times. The chain couples TRBV6-5 to TRBJ1-2; D gene unclear. Trimming pared 9 bases from V and 0 bases from J, leaving 17 bases between. This CDR3 contains 15 residues. The germline gives CDR1 MNHEY, CDR2 SVGAGI. CDR3 DNA sequence: TGTGCCAGACTTAGTCCCAGCAAGCCTAACTATGGCTACACCTTC. Its protein product is CARLSPSKPNYGYTF.